Here is one T cell receptor (beta chain) with its context. The antigen is undetermined. Germline CDR1 MDHEN, CDR2 SYDVKM. This CDR3 contains 13 residues. V was pared by 5 bases and J by 11 bases, with 13 bases between. The data were taken from a study of early T cells in non-severe SARS-CoV-2 infection. Study-level results: CD4 and private specificities were missed by VDJdb matching, which favored anti-spike CD8 responses.

As part of library construction, unique molecular identifiers were attached to individual cDNA molecules. MiXCR, applied by TCRdb to the 5' RACE reads, yields one record per CDR3 protein. The repertoire holds approximately 58,000 distinct CDR3 sequences, with roughly 11% as singletons. The TCR comes from an adult who was a healthcare worker with PCR-confirmed SARS-CoV-2 infection or an uninfected control (not recorded which). The V call is TRBV28, the J call TRBJ1-6; D is uncertain. Input material: whole blood. The DNA for the CDR3 is TGTGCCAGCAGTCCACCGATAAGAGCACCCCTCCACTTT. Translating gives CASSPPIRAPLHF.